These T cell receptor beta chains were read from a single sample in a study of CD8 T cells in Susac syndrome. TCRdb used MiXCR to reprocess the immunoSEQ multiplex PCR reads, holding one entry per CDR3 protein. The table shows 400,000 to 550,000 distinct CDR3 sequences, with 85% to 90% occurring only once. Material: CD8+ T cells from PBMCs. Receptor source: a human donor with multiple sclerosis. Each CDR3 is given without its conserved first and last residue.

CDR3aa: ATSRRGSDTDTQY; v_gene: TRBV15
CDR3aa: AISENYAGDQPQH; v_gene: TRBV10-3
CDR3aa: ASSQEHTGTYEQY; v_gene: TRBV4-2
CDR3aa: ASSFQASMGPDTQY; v_gene: TRBV11-1
CDR3aa: ASSPDRIYGYT; v_gene: TRBV5-1
CDR3aa: ASSVVDREAF; v_gene: TRBV2
CDR3aa: ASSGGTSGRAGEQF; v_gene: TRBV6-1
CDR3aa: ASSQTRDEQF; v_gene: TRBV4-1
CDR3aa: ASSQPGSNEQF; v_gene: TRBV4-1
CDR3aa: ASSDRGGVYGYT; v_gene: TRBV6-1
CDR3aa: ATSDPTQGTPGELF; v_gene: TRBV24-1